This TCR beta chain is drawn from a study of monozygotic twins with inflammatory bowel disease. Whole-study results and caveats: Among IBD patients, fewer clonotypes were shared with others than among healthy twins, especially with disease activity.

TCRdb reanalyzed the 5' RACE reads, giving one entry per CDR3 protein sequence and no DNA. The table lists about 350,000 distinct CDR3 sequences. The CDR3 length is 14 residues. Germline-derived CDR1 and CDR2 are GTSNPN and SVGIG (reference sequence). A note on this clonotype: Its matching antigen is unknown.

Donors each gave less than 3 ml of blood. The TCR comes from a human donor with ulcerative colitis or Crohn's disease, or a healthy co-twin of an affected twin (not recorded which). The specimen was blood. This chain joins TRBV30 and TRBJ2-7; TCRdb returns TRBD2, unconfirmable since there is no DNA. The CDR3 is CAWSRAGGTSEQYF. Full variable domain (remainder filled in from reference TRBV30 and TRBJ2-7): SQTIHQWPATLVQPVGSPLSLECTVEGTSNPNLYWYRQAAGRGLQLLFYSVGIGQISSEVPQNLSASRPQDRQFILSSKKLLLSDSGFYLCAWSRAGGTSEQYFGPGTRLTVT.